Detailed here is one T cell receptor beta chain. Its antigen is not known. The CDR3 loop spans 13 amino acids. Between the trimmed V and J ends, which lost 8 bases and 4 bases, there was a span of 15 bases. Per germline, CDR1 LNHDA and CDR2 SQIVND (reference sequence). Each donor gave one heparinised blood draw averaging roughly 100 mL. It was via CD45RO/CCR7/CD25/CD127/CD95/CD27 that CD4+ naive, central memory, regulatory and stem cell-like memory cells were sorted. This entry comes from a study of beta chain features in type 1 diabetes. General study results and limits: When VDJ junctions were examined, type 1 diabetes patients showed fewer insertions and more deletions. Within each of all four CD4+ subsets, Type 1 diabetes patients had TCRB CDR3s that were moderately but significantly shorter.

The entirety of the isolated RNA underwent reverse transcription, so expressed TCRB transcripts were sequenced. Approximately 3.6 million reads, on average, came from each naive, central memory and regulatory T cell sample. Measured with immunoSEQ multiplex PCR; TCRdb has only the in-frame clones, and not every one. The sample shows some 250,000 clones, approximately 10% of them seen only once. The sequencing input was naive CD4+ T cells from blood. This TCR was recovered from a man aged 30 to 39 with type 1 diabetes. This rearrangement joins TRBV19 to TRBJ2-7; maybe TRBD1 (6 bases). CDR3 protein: CASSRDTEYEQYF. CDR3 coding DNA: TGTGCCAGTTCCCGGGACACCGAGTACGAGCAGTACTTC.